Below, 14 T cell receptor beta chains from the same sample are listed, as sequenced in a study of blood T cells in healthy people across ages. Then a second PCR, running about 7 to 11 cycles, was carried out with a sample-barcoded 5' primer and a J-beta primer mix. TCRdb re-derived calls from the 5' RACE reads in MiXCR, one entry per CDR3 protein. The sample lists about a million distinct CDR3 sequences; roughly 47% were seen once. The sequenced material came from blood. The receptor set was obtained from a woman aged 55-69 years in good health.

A single count supports this clonotype. V is TRBV7-2 and J is TRBJ1-5; tentative D call: TRBD1 (5 bases). V lost 8 bases and J lost 5, with 22 bases in between. Germline V gene sequence: CDR1 SGHTA, CDR2 FQGNSA. The CDR3 is 16 amino acids. The CDR3 coding sequence is TGTGCCAGCGGCCGAGTAGGGGCAACCAGGCATCAGCCCCAGCATTTT. Translated, it gives CASGRVGATRHQPQHF.

V is TRBV28 and J is TRBJ2-7; D is uncertain. The CDR3 totals 15 residues. Trimming removed 3 bases from V and 1 base from J, with 13 bases in between. Germline CDR1 MDHEN, CDR2 SYDVKM. The CDR3 DNA reads TGTGCCAGCAGTTTCGGGTCTGCGTTGTCCTACGAGCAGTACTTC. Its translation is CASSFGSALSYEQYF.

The rearrangement joins TRBV19 to TRBJ2-2; either TRBD1 or TRBD2 may fit D (5 bases each). Trimming left V 11 bases short and J 7 bases short, with 11 bases between. This CDR3 comprises 11 residues. Per germline, CDR1 LNHDA and CDR2 SQIVND (reference sequence). CDR3: CAPRGSGELFF. In DNA, the CDR3 is TGTGCCCCGAGGGGTAGCGGGGAGCTGTTTTTT.

This clonotype was seen only once. V usage is TRBV7-9 and J usage is TRBJ2-7; 10 nucleotides agree with TRBD2. The CDR3 spans 14 residues. Per germline, CDR1 SEHNR and CDR2 FQNEAQ (reference sequence). V gave up 8 bases and J gave up 4 bases; unmatched junction bases: 8. CDR3 in amino acids: CASAPWTSGYEQYF. As DNA, the CDR3 is TGTGCCAGCGCCCCTTGGACTAGCGGATACGAGCAGTACTTC.

The chain combines TRBV28 with TRBJ2-5, with TRBD1 identical over 7 bases. The CDR3 is 15 amino acids. From germline, CDR1 is MDHEN and CDR2 SYDVKM. After removal of 5 bases from V and 1 base from J, the junction contained 7 bases not matched to a gene. The CDR3 DNA reads TGTGCCAGCAGTACTACCAACAGGGGCCAAGAGACCCAGTACTTC. This sequence encodes CASSTTNRGQETQYF.

This clonotype occurred a few times. This rearrangement joins TRBV21-1 to TRBJ1-2; TRBD1 is the table's D call, not checked against the DNA. TRBV21-1 is noted as a pseudogene. The CDR3 contains 15 residues. Here the CDR3 DNA reads TGTGCCAGCAGCAAAGACCCAGGGGTTTACTATGGCTACACCTTC. Encoded protein: CASSKDPGVYYGYTF.

This clonotype was detected only a few times. For the CDR3, the DNA is TGCGCCAGCAGCCACGATTGGGGGAGGGAAGAGACCCAGTACTTC. Its translation is CASSHDWGREETQYF. The chain carries TRBV4-3 and TRBJ2-5; TRBD2 agrees at 7 bases. Germline V gene lookup returns CDR1 LGHNA and CDR2 YSLEER. This CDR3 region has 15 residues. After removal of 3 bases from V and 3 bases from J, the junction contained 7 bases not matched to a gene.

V is TRBV7-2 and J is TRBJ2-7; 9 bases are shared with TRBD2. CDR1 and CDR2 from the germline V gene are SGHTA and FQGNSA. V lost 1 base, J lost 5 bases, and 12 bases stayed unmatched. The CDR3 length is 17 residues. The CDR3 nucleotides are TGTGCCAGCAGCTTAGAACCTAGCGGGATCGCATCCCACGAGCAGTACTTC. Protein sequence: CASSLEPSGIASHEQYF.

The chain combines TRBV20-1 with TRBJ2-1; TRBD2 might be the D (6 bases). Germline CDR1 is DFQATT and CDR2 is SNEGSKA (reference sequence). Trimming removed 5 bases at V and 5 bases at J, with 10 bases between. CDR3 length: 12 residues. The CDR3 reads CSAVTSHNEQFF. CDR3 coding DNA: TGCAGTGCTGTAACTAGCCACAATGAGCAGTTCTTC.

This sequence joins TRBV7-2 and TRBJ2-7; D might be TRBD2 (5 bases). V lost 5 bases and J 7 bases, leaving 9 bases between the germline ends. The CDR3 extends over 11 amino acids. From germline, CDR1 is SGHTA and CDR2 FQGNSA. DNA of the CDR3: TGTGCCAGCAGCCGCGGGTGGGAGCAGTACTTC. Residues: CASSRGWEQYF.

This clonotype has only a few counts. The rearrangement uses TRBV5-8 and TRBJ1-4; D remains ambiguous. V was clipped by 5 bases and J by 0 bases, with 11 bases between them. The CDR3 has 15 amino acids. CDR1 is SGHTS and CDR2 is YDEGEE in the germline V gene. The CDR3 bases are TGTGCCAGCAGTATAACGGCTGCAACTAATGAAAAACTGTTTTTT. Encoded protein: CASSITAATNEKLFF. The variable domain in full, completed from reference TRBV5-8 and TRBJ1-4, reads EAGVTQSPTHLIKTRGQQATLRCSPISGHTSVYWYQQALGLGLQFLLWYDEGEERNRGNFPPRFSGRQFPNYSSELNVNALELEDSALYLCASSITAATNEKLFFGSGTQLSVL.

This chain links TRBV9 with TRBJ2-2; no definite D call. Germline CDR1 is SGDLS and CDR2 is YYNGEE. This CDR3 is built from 12 residues. Between the trimmed V and J ends, which lost 2 bases and 6 bases, there was a span of 5 bases. The CDR3 nucleotides read TGTGCCAGCAGCGTCAATCCCGGGGAGCTGTTTTTT. Protein product: CASSVNPGELFF.

At least ten counts were recorded for this clonotype. The chain links TRBV4-1 to TRBJ2-5; D ambiguous. V was clipped by 2 bases and J by 1 base, with 20 bases between them. The germline V gene has CDR1 MGHRA and CDR2 YSYEKL. This CDR3 is 18 amino acids long. The CDR3 DNA reads as TGCGCCAGCAGCCAACCCCACGGCACACTTATAACCCAAGAGACCCAGTACTTC. Protein: CASSQPHGTLITQETQYF.

The chain has TRBV9 and TRBJ1-4; D ambiguous. Trimming pared 3 bases from V and 8 bases from J, leaving 17 bases between. CDR3 length equals 15 residues. Germline CDR1 reads SGDLS; CDR2 reads YYNGEE. The CDR3 DNA follows: TGTGCCAGCAGCGAGGGCCCGGAGGGAAGAGAAAAACTGTTTTTT. It yields the protein CASSEGPEGREKLFF.